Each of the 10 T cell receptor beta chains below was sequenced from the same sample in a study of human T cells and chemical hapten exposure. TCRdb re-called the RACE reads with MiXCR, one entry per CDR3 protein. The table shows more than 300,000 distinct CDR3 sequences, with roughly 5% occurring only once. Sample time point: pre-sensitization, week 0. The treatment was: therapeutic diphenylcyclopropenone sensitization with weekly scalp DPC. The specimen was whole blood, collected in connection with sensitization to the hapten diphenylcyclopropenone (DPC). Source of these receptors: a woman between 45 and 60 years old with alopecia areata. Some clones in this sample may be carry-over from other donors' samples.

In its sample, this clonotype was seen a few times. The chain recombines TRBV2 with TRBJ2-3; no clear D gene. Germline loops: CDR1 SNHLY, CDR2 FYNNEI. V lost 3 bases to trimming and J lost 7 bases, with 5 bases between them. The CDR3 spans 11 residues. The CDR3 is CASSEGNTQYF. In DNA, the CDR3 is TGTGCCAGCAGTGAGGGAAATACGCAGTATTTT. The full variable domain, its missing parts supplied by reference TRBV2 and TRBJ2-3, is EPEVTQTPSHQVTQMGQEVILRCVPISNHLYFYWYRQILGQKVEFLVSFYNNEISEKSEIFDDQFSVERPDGSNFTLKIRSTKLEDSAMYFCASSEGNTQYFGPGTRLTVL.

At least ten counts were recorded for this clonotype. The CDR3 coding sequence is TGCGCCAGCAGCTTGGTAACAGGAAACACTGAAGCTTTCTTT. The encoded protein is CASSLVTGNTEAFF. This chain connects TRBV5-1 to TRBJ1-1; D perhaps matches TRBD1 (5 bases). This CDR3 region has 14 residues. The ends were cut back, 0 bases at V and 2 bases at J, with 8 bases in the middle. The V gene's germline CDR1 is SGHRS and CDR2 YFSETQ.

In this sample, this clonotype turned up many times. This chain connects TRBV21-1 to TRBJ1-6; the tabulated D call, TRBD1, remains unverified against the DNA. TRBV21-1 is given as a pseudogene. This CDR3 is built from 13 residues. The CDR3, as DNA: TGTGCCAGCAGCCCCCGGGGCCCATCACCCCTCCACTTT. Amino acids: CASSPRGPSPLHF.

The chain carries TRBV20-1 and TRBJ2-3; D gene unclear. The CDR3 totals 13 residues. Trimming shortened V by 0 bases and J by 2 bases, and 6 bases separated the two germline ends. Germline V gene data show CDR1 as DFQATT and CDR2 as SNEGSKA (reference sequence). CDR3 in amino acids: CSARDRYTDTQYF. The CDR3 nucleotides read TGCAGTGCTAGAGATCGGTACACAGATACGCAGTATTTT.

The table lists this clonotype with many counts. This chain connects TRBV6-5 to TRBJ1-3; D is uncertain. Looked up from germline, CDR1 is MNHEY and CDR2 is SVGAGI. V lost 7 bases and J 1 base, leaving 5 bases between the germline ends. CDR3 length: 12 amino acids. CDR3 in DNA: TGTGCCAGCATGGGGTCTGGAAACACCATATATTTT. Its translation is CASMGSGNTIYF.

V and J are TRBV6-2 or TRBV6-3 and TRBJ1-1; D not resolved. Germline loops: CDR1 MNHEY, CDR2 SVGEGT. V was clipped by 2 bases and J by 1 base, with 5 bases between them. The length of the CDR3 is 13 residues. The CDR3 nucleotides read TGTGCCAGCAGTTACGGGTGGAACACTGAAGCTTTCTTT. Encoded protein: CASSYGWNTEAFF.

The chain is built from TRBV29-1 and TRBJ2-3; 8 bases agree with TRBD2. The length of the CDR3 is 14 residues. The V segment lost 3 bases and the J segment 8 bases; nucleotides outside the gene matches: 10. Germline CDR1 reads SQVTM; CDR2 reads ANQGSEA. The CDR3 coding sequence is TGCAGCGTTGAGCTAGCGGGTGGAGCCGGTACGCAGTATTTT. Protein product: CSVELAGGAGTQYF.

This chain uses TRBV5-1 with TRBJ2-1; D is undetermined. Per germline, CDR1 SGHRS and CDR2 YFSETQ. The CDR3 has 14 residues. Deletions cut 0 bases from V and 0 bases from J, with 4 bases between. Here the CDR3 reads CASSLDASYNEQFF. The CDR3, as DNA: TGCGCCAGCAGCTTGGACGCCTCCTACAATGAGCAGTTCTTC.

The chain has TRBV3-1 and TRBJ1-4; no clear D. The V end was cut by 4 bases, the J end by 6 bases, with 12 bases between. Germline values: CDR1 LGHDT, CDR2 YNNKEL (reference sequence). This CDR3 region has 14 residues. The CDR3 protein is CASSPYGWDEKLFF. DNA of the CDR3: TGTGCCAGCAGCCCCTATGGATGGGATGAAAAACTGTTTTTT.

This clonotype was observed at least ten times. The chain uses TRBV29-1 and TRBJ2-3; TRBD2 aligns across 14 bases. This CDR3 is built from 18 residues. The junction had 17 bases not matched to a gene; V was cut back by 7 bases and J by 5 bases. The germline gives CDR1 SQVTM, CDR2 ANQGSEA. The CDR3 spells CSAGGVPGTSGSKDTQYF. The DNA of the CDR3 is TGCAGCGCGGGAGGGGTCCCCGGGACTAGCGGGAGTAAAGATACGCAGTATTTT.